The 3 T cell receptor beta chains below all came from one sample that was sequenced in a study of cytomegalovirus exposure and HLA in healthy donors. In the PCR, 60 Vbeta and 13 Jbeta primers were used. Profiling relied on immunoSEQ multiplex PCR, and the TCRdb table lists in-frame clones only, not all of them. The sample contains around 170,000 clones, roughly 75% of which appear only once. The sequenced material came from PBMCs. The receptors here all came from a woman in her forties or fifties in good health and CMV-seropositive.

The chain employs TRBV19 and TRBJ2-2; a weak D match, TRBD2 (6 bases). Germline V gene sequence: CDR1 LNHDA, CDR2 SQIVND (reference sequence). Trimming left V 11 bases short and J 6 bases short, with 19 bases between. This CDR3 region has 14 residues. This chain's CDR3 is CASHLGGGSGELFF. DNA for the CDR3: TGTGCCTCTCACCTGGGGGGAGGCTCCGGGGAGCTGTTTTTT.

This chain links TRBV4-2 with TRBJ2-3, with TRBD2 identical over 10 bases. Germline V gene sequence: CDR1 LGHNA, CDR2 YNFKEQ. The CDR3 runs 19 residues. V shed 0 bases and J 0 bases; nucleotides not matched to a gene: 9. CDR3 in DNA: TGTGCCAGCAGCCAAGAACGGCTAGCGGGGGCCCTAAGCACAGATACGCAGTATTTT. Its translation is CASSQERLAGALSTDTQYF.

The V gene is TRBV28, the J gene TRBJ1-2; TRBD1 matches 10 bases. The CDR3 runs to 16 residues. The ends lost 5 bases at V and 1 base at J; junction bases unmatched: 7. Looked up from germline, CDR1 is MDHEN and CDR2 is SYDVKM. CDR3 sequence: CASSPRQGAINYGYTF. The CDR3 nucleotides read TGTGCCAGCAGTCCCCGACAGGGGGCGATTAACTATGGCTACACCTTC.